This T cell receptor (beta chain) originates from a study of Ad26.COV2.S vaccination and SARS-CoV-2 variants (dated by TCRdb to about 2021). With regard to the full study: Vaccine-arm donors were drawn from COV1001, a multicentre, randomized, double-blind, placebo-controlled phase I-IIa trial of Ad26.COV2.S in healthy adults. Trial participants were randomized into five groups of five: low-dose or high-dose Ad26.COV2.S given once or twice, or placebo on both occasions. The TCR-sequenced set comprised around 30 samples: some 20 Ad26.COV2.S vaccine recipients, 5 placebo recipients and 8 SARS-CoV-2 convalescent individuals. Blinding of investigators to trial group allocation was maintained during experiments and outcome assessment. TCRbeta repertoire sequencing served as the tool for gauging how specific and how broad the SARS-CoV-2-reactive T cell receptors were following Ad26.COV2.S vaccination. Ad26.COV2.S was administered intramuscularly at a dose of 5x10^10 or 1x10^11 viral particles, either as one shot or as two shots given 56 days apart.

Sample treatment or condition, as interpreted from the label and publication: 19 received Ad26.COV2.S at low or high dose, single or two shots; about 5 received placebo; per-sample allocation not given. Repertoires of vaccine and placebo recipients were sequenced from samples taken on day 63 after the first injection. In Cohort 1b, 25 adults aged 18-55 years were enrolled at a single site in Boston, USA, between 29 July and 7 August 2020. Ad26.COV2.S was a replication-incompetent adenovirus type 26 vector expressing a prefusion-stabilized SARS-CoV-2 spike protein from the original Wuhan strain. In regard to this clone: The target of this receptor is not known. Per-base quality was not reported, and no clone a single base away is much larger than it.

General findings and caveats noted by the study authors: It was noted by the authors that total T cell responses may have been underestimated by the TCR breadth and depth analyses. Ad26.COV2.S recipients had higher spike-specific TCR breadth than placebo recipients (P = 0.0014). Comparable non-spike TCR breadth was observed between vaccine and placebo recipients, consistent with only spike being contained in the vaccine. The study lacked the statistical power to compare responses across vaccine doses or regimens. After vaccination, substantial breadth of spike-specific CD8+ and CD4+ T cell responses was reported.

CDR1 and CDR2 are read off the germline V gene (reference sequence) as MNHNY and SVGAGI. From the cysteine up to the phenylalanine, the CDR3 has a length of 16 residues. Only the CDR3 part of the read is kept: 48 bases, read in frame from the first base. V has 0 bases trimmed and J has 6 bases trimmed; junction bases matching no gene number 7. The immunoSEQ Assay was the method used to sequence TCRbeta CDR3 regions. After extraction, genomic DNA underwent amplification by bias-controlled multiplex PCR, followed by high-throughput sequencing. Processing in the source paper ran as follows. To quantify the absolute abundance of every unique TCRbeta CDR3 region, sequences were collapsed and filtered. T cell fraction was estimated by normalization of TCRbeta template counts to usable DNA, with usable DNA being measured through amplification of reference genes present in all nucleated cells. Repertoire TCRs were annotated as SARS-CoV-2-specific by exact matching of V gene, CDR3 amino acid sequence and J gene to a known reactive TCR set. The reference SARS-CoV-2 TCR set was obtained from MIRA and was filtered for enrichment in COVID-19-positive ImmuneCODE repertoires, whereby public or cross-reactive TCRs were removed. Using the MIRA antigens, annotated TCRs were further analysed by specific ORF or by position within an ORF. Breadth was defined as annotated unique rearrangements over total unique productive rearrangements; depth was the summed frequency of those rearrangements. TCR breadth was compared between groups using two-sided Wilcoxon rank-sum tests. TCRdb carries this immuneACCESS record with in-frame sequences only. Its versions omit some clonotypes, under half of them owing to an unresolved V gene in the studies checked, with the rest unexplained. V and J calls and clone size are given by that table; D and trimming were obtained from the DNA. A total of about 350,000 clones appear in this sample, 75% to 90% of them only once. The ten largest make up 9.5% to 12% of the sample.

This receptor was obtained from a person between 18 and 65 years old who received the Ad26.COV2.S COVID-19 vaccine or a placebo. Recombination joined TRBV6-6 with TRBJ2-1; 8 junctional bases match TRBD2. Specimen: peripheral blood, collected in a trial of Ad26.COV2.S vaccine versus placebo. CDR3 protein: CASSYSRREAPNEQFF. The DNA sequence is TGTGCCAGCAGTTACTCGAGGCGGGAGGCCCCCAATGAGCAGTTCTTC.